This T cell receptor (beta chain) was identified during a study of shared clonotypes between healthy human individuals. Study results and caveats: Clonotypes that were shared across a few donors made up 4% to 6% of naive CD4 clonotypes.

The naive CD8 subset, CD45RO-negative cells positively selected for CCR7, excluded terminally differentiated effector memory CD45RA+ cells. A word on this clone: The target antigen is unknown.

Germline CDR1 is SGHAT and CDR2 is FQNNGV. CDR3 size: 18 residues. V gave up 5 bases and J gave up 0 bases; unmatched junction bases: 13. Sequenced by immunoSEQ multiplex PCR; TCRdb stores in-frame clones only, minus some. The table lists fewer than 800,000 clones, about 91% of them singletons. The chain is built from TRBV11-2 and TRBJ2-1; the match to TRBD1 covers 7 bases. The clonotype originates from a man under 40 in good health. The specimen sequenced was naive CD8+ T cells sorted from blood. The chain's CDR3 is CASSLTNLGQFSYNEQFF. The CDR3 bases are TGTGCCAGCAGCCTCACCAACCTGGGACAGTTCTCCTACAATGAGCAGTTCTTC.